The entry below describes one T cell receptor (beta chain). Its antigen has not been determined. Base qualities were left out, and no much larger clone turns up one base away. This sample was taken from a study of blood T cell repertoires in COVID-19 (dated by TCRdb to 2019 to 2021). At the level of the whole study: Samples from collaborators originated in the United States, Italy and Spain and spanned both the acute and convalescent phases of COVID-19. The prospective study material was composed of cDNA or gDNA derived from T cells, B-cell-depleted T cells, or PBMCs. Subjects who had been exposed to COVID-19, were actively infected with it, or had recovered from it provided the deeply sampled blood TCRbeta repertoires that made up the dataset. The repertoires were made available in a free public database intended to serve as a resource for research on the immune response to SARS-CoV-2. Samples came from the ongoing ImmuneRACE study (first 160 participants) plus 1,254 subjects from 6 global collaborators. A de-identified subject ID, COVID-19 status, age in years and sex were almost always included in the sample metadata. Where available, HLA class I and class II types were taken from metadata supplied by the sample provider and were not determined by assay-based typing. Results and caveats for the whole study, not just this receptor: How much clinical and demographic metadata was included differed by source and by participant, and the metadata was provided uncurated.

TCRbeta CDR3 regions were amplified from genomic DNA using the immunoSEQ Assay, a bias-controlled multiplex PCR. Per the source publication's procedure: The number of nucleated cells in each sample was estimated by amplification of reference gene primers within the assay. To quantify the absolute abundance of each unique TCRbeta CDR3 rearrangement, sequence reads were collapsed and filtered. For each sample, productive Simpson clonality was calculated as the square root of Simpson's diversity index over productive rearrangements. This immuneACCESS table, as held by TCRdb, lists in-frame sequences with V and J called but not all clones. Of the missing ones, under half trace to an unresolved V gene in checked studies; the others have no known cause. That table furnishes V, J and clone size, whereas the DNA furnished D and trimming. A total of around 100,000 clones appear in this sample, over 75% of them only once. The top ten constitute approximately 7% of the sample.

Each collaborating institution followed its own protocols to collect whole blood in K2EDTA tubes. Collaborator samples were shipped for TCRbeta analysis as frozen whole blood, isolated PBMCs, or DNA extracted from either sample type. The sample taken for sequencing was peripheral blood. This sequence was found in a human donor with acute or convalescent COVID-19. The donor label of this sample is uncertain.

The CDR3 protein sequence reads: CASNGGGAHNEQFF. The bases read TGTGCCAGTAACGGCGGGGGGGCCCACAATGAGCAGTTCTTC. The chain was built from TRBV19 and TRBJ2-1; 9 central bases correspond to TRBD2. The cysteine opens and the phenylalanine closes a CDR3 of 14 amino acids. Only the CDR3 part of the read is kept: 42 bases, read in frame from the first base. CDR1 LNHDA and CDR2 SQIVND are derived from the germline V gene (reference sequence). The V end gives up 7 bases and the J end 5 bases, leaving 6 bases in the junction not matched to a gene.